Listed here are 21 T cell receptor beta chains from one sample, sequenced in a study of cytomegalovirus exposure and HLA in healthy donors. PCR was performed using 60 Vbeta and 13 Jbeta primers. Data came from immunoSEQ multiplex PCR; TCRdb stores just in-frame clones and leaves some out. The sample lists more than 130,000 clones, 60% to 85% occurring once. Input material: PBMCs. The receptor set was obtained from a male donor in good health and CMV-seronegative.

V and J are TRBV7-2 and TRBJ2-1; D not certain. The CDR3 loop spans 15 amino acids. V lost 5 bases and J lost 9, with 20 bases in between. The germline V gene encodes CDR1 SGHTA and CDR2 FQGNSA. CDR3 nucleotides: TGTGCCAGCAGCCTGAGACCACTAAGTTCCCCTGAGCAGTTCTTC. Protein: CASSLRPLSSPEQFF.

This chain connects TRBV7-2 to TRBJ2-1, with D possibly TRBD2 on 6 matching bases. The CDR3 sequence is 14 residues long. The germline V gene encodes CDR1 SGHTA and CDR2 FQGNSA. V dropped 5 bases and J dropped 7 bases, with 15 bases sitting between them. CDR3 sequence: CASSLNGGVNEQFF. As DNA, the CDR3 is TGTGCCAGCAGCCTGAACGGGGGAGTAAATGAGCAGTTCTTC.

The rearrangement uses TRBV5-1 and TRBJ2-7; 7 bases line up with TRBD2. Germline V gene lookup returns CDR1 SGHRS and CDR2 YFSETQ. The trim removed 0 bases at V and 1 base at J, leaving 1 base unmatched. The CDR3 covers 14 residues. DNA for the CDR3: TGCGCCAGCAGCTTGGCTAGCGGATCCTACGAGCAGTACTTC. The encoded protein is CASSLASGSYEQYF.

The chain couples TRBV5-1 to TRBJ1-2; no firm D call. Germline CDR1 and CDR2: SGHRS and YFSETQ. The CDR3 is 14 residues long. Trimming removed 3 bases from V and 0 bases from J, with 9 bases in between. The DNA of the CDR3 is TGCGCCAGCAGCTCGGACGGGACTAACTATGGCTACACCTTC. It yields the protein CASSSDGTNYGYTF.

The sample holds one count of this clone. J is TRBJ2-7 and V is TRBV5-1; D remains unclear. The CDR3 loop spans 14 amino acids. Germline V CDR1 and CDR2: SGHRS, YFSETQ. V was shortened by 0 bases and J by 2 bases, with 9 bases between the two germline ends. The CDR3 sequence: CASSLGIRAYEQYF. CDR3 nucleotides: TGCGCCAGCAGCTTGGGTATCCGGGCCTACGAGCAGTACTTC.

The rearrangement joins TRBV5-1 to TRBJ2-7, with D possibly being TRBD1 (5 bases). Trimming shortened V by 4 bases and J by 0 bases, and 11 bases separated the two germline ends. The CDR3 runs to 14 residues. Per the germline V gene, CDR1 is SGHRS and CDR2 is YFSETQ. DNA for the CDR3: TGCGCCAGCAGCCAACAGGCTGGCTCCTACGAGCAGTACTTC. Amino acids: CASSQQAGSYEQYF.

The chain is built from TRBV29-1 and TRBJ2-2; no reliable D call. The germline V gene has CDR1 SQVTM and CDR2 ANQGSEA. The CDR3 covers 13 residues. V was trimmed by 2 bases and J by 2 bases, leaving 6 bases between them. This chain's CDR3 is CSVERSNTGELFF. In DNA form, the CDR3 reads TGCAGCGTTGAACGTAGCAACACCGGGGAGCTGTTTTTT.

This chain joins TRBV6-4 and TRBJ2-6; a weak D match, TRBD1 (5 bases). The CDR3 runs 14 residues. The germline CDR1 and CDR2 sequences are MRHNA and SNTAGT. Trimming pared 9 bases from V and 2 bases from J, leaving 11 bases between. The CDR3 loop is CASYNRTGANVLTF. For the CDR3, the DNA is TGTGCCAGTTACAACAGGACTGGGGCCAACGTCCTGACTTTC.

The chain is built from TRBV19 and TRBJ1-5; 7 nucleotides align to TRBD1. The V gene's germline CDR1 is LNHDA and CDR2 SQIVND (reference sequence). Trimming at V came to 3 bases and at J to 4 bases, leaving 18 bases not matched to a gene. The CDR3 has 19 amino acids. The chain's CDR3 is CASSIVRQGFTSPNQPQHF. CDR3 DNA: TGTGCCAGTAGTATCGTACGACAGGGCTTCACCTCCCCGAATCAGCCCCAGCATTTT.

This chain links TRBV4-1 with TRBJ1-1; D remains unclear. V was trimmed by 4 bases and J by 6 bases, leaving 21 bases between them. Germline CDR1 reads MGHRA; CDR2 reads YSYEKL. The CDR3 is 16 amino acids. CDR3 sequence (DNA): TGCGCCAGCAGCCTCGGAACATACGACATGGTCCCTGAAGCTTTCTTT. It specifies CASSLGTYDMVPEAFF.

The chain joins TRBV5-1 to TRBJ2-1; 10 bases map to TRBD2. The CDR3 runs 17 residues. The germline CDR1 and CDR2 sequences are SGHRS and YFSETQ. J was trimmed by 5 bases and V by 3 bases; bases with no gene match: 11. The CDR3 DNA reads as TGCGCCAGCAGCTCACGCAACTACGGACTAGCGGACAATGAGCAGTTCTTC. Residues: CASSSRNYGLADNEQFF.

This clone has more than one count but fewer than ten. The chain recombines TRBV6-6 with TRBJ2-7; TRBD1 matches at 7 bases. With 7 bases clipped from V and 4 bases from J, the junction kept 4 bases outside the gene matches. The germline CDR1 and CDR2 sequences are MNHNY and SVGAGI (reference sequence). CDR3 length: 12 amino acids. This chain's CDR3 is CASKPGGYEQYF. The CDR3 bases are TGTGCCAGCAAACCAGGGGGTTACGAGCAGTACTTC.

The J gene is TRBJ1-3, the V gene TRBV5-4; D is perhaps TRBD1 (5 bases). V gave up 4 bases and J gave up 4 bases, with 21 bases separating them. The CDR3 consists of 17 residues. Germline CDR1 and CDR2: SGHNT and YYREEE (reference sequence). CDR3 loop: CASSLSPGRVAGNTIYF. The CDR3 bases are TGTGCCAGCAGCCTGTCCCCCGGCAGGGTGGCCGGAAACACCATATATTTT.

The chain combines TRBV10-3 with TRBJ2-7, with 10 bases identical to TRBD1. V dropped 6 bases and J dropped 3; count of bases not matched to a gene: 2. This CDR3 contains 13 residues. Germline CDR1 is ENHRY and CDR2 is SYGVKD. The CDR3 protein is CAIRTGGFYEQYF. Here the CDR3 DNA reads TGTGCCATCAGGACAGGGGGCTTCTACGAGCAGTACTTC.

This clone has a single count. J is TRBJ2-1 and V is TRBV7-2, with D possibly being TRBD2 (5 bases). V was pared by 5 bases and J by 5 bases, with 22 bases between. CDR3 length: 17 residues. CDR1 is SGHTA and CDR2 is FQGNSA in the germline V gene. The CDR3 loop reads CASSLGPRLYLDNEQFF. CDR3 bases: TGTGCCAGCAGCCTCGGCCCCCGACTATATCTCGACAATGAGCAGTTCTTC. The variable domain in full, with the rest retrieved from reference TRBV7-2 and TRBJ2-1, is GAGVSQSPSNKVTEKGKDVELRCDPISGHTALYWYRQSLGQGLEFLIYFQGNSAPDKSGLPSDRFSAERTGGSVSTLTIQRTQQEDSAVYLCASSLGPRLYLDNEQFFGPGTRLTVL.

V is TRBV2 and J is TRBJ2-1; D ambiguous. The length of the CDR3 is 17 residues. Deletions cut 0 bases from V and 0 bases from J, with 12 bases between. Germline V gene lookup returns CDR1 SNHLY and CDR2 FYNNEI. The CDR3 region is CASSEALLGDSYNEQFF. The CDR3 DNA follows: TGTGCCAGCAGTGAAGCGCTTCTAGGTGACTCCTACAATGAGCAGTTCTTC.

Points on this clone: One end of the junction varies from germline; a read error may be responsible. This chain uses TRBV19 with TRBJ1-1; 9 bases align to TRBD1. The germline gives CDR1 LNHDA, CDR2 SQIVND (reference sequence). The CDR3 consists of 15 residues. CDR3 sequence reads: CSSSTLLQGAGEAFF. CDR3 nucleotides: TGTTCCAGTAGTACACTACTACAGGGGGCGGGTGAAGCTTTCTTT. Filled out from reference TRBV19 and TRBJ1-1, the complete variable domain reads DGGITQSPKYLFRKEGQNVTLSCEQNLNHDAMYWYRQDPGQGLRLIYYSQIVNDFQKGDIAEGYSVSREKKESFPLTVTSAQKNPTAFYLCSSSTLLQGAGEAFFGQGTRLTVV.

The genes are TRBV27 and TRBJ1-2, with D unresolved. CDR3 size: 14 residues. V lost 5 bases to trimming and J lost 2 bases, with 12 bases between them. CDR1 MNHEY and CDR2 SMNVEV come from the germline V gene (reference sequence). In DNA, the CDR3 is TGTGCCAGCAGTGGTGCCACGGGGAACTATGGCTACACCTTC. Translating gives CASSGATGNYGYTF.

This sequence joins TRBV15 and TRBJ2-7; 8 bases map to TRBD2. CDR3 length: 15 residues. Germline V gene lookup returns CDR1 LNHNV and CDR2 YYDKDF (reference sequence). V was clipped by 4 bases and J by 3 bases; unmatched bases: 8. CDR3 residues: CATSKPGTRGYEQYF. CDR3 sequence (DNA): TGTGCCACCAGCAAGCCCGGGACTAGGGGCTACGAGCAGTACTTC.

The chain carries TRBV5-4 and TRBJ1-4; D is unresolved. The V and J ends lost 2 bases and 0 bases respectively, with 8 bases between them. The CDR3 covers 15 residues. Germline V gives CDR1 SGHNT, CDR2 YYREEE (reference sequence). The CDR3 protein is CASSFGLSTNEKLFF. Written as DNA, the CDR3 is TGTGCCAGCAGCTTTGGGCTTTCAACTAATGAAAAACTGTTTTTT.

J is TRBJ2-7 and V is TRBV7-2; 9 bases fit TRBD2. With 6 bases clipped from V and 3 bases from J, the junction kept 9 bases outside the gene matches. This CDR3 is 15 amino acids long. Germline V gives CDR1 SGHTA, CDR2 FQGNSA. The CDR3 protein is CASSITGLARYEQYF. The CDR3 nucleotides read TGTGCCAGCAGTATAACCGGACTAGCGCGCTACGAGCAGTACTTC.